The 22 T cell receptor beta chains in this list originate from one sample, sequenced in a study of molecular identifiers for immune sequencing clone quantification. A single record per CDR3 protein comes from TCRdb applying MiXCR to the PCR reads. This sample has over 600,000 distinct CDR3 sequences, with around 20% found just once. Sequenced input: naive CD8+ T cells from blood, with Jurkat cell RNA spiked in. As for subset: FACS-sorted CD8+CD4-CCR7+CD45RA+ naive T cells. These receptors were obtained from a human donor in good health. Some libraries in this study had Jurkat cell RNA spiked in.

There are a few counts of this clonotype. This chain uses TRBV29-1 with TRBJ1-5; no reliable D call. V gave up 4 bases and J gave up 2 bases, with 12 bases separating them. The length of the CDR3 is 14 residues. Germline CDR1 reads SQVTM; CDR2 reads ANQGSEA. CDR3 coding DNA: TGCAGCGTTGTTAGGGCTGATGGCAATCAGCCCCAGCATTTT. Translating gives CSVVRADGNQPQHF.

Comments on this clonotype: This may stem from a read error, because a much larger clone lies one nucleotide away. CDR3 amino acids: CASSSATDYTEALF. CDR3 sequence (DNA): TGTGCCAGCAGTTCCGCGACAGATTACACTGAAGCTTTGTTT. The chain recombines TRBV28 with TRBJ1-1; TRBD1 might be the D (5 bases). Germline lookup yields CDR1 MDHEN and CDR2 SYDVKM. This CDR3 spans 14 amino acids.

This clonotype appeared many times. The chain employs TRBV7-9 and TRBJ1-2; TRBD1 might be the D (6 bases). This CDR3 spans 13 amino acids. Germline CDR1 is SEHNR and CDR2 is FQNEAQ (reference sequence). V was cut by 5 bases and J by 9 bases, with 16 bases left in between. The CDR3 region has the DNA TGTGCCAGCAGCCTTGATCGACAGGAGAGCTACACCTTC. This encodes CASSLDRQESYTF.

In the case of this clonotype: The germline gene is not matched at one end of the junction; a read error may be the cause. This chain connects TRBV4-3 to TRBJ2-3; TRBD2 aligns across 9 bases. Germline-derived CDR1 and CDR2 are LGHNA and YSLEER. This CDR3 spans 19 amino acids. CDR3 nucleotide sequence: TGCGCCAGCAGCCAAGCCCCTAGCGGGACCCGGCTTATCGCGGATACGCAGTGTTTT. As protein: CASSQAPSGTRLIADTQCF.

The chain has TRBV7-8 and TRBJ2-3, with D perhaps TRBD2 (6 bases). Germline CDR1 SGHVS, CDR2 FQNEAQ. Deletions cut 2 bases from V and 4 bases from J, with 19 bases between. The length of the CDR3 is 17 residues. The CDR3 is CASSLPRGGEASDTQYF. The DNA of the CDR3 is TGTGCCAGCAGCTTACCCCGGGGCGGGGAGGCGTCAGATACGCAGTATTTT. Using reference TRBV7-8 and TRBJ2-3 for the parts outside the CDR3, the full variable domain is GAGVSQSPRYKVAKRGQDVALRCDPISGHVSLFWYQQALGQGPEFLTYFQNEAQLDKSGLPSDRFFAERPEGSVSTLKIQRTQQEDSAVYLCASSLPRGGEASDTQYFGPGTRLTVL.

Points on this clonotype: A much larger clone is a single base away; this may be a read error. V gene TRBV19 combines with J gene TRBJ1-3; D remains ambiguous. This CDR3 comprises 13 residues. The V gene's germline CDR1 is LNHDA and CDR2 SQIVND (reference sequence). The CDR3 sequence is CATTIGTGSTVYF. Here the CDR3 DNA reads TGTGCCACCACAATAGGCACTGGAAGCACCGTATATTTT.

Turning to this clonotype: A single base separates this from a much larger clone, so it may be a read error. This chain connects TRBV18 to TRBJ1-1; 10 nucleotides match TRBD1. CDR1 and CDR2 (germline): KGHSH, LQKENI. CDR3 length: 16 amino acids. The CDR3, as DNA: TGTGCCAGCTCACAAGACAGGGGGCTCCGGAACACTAAAGCTTTCTTT. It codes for CASSQDRGLRNTKAFF.

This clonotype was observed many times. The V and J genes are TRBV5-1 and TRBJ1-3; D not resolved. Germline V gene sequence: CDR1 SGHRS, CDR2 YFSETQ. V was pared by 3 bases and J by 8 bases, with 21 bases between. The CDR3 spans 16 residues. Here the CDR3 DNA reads TGCGCCAGCAGCTCCAGACCTTACATCTTCGAGGACACCATATATTTT. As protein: CASSSRPYIFEDTIYF.

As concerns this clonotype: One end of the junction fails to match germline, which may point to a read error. The CDR3 spells CACSQQPTGYNEQFF. CDR3 DNA sequence: TGCGCCTGCAGCCAACAACCTACAGGGTACAACGAGCAGTTCTTC. The chain joins TRBV4-3 to TRBJ2-1; possibly TRBD1 for D (6 bases). CDR1 and CDR2 (germline): LGHNA, YSLEER. This CDR3 comprises 15 residues.

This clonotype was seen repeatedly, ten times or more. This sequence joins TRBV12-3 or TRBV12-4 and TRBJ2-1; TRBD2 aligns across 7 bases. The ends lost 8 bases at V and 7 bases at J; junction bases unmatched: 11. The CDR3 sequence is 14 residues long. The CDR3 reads CASWRAGVDNEQFF. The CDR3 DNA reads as TGTGCCAGCTGGAGGGCGGGAGTTGATAATGAGCAGTTCTTC.

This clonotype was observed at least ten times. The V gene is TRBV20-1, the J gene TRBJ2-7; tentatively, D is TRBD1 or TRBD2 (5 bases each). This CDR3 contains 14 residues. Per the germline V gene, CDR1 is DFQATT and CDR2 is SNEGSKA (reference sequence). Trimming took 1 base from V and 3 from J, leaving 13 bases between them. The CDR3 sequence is CSARVVGPGYEQYF. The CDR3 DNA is TGCAGTGCTAGAGTTGTGGGACCCGGCTACGAGCAGTACTTC.

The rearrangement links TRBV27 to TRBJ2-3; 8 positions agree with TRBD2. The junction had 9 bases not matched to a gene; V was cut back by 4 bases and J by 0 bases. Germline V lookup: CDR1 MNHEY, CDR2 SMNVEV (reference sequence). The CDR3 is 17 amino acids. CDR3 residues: CASSSRLANQSTDTQYF. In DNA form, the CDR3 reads TGTGCCAGCAGTTCCCGACTAGCGAACCAGAGCACAGATACGCAGTATTTT.

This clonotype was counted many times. The CDR3 nucleotides are TGTGCCAGCAGCTTAACCGGGACTAGCCCCTACGAGCAGTACTTC. Translation gives CASSLTGTSPYEQYF. The chain carries TRBV7-2 and TRBJ2-7; 9 bases are a match to TRBD2. In germline, CDR1 is SGHTA, CDR2 FQGNSA. The CDR3 totals 15 residues. V trimming: 2 bases; J trimming: 2 bases; junction bases outside the gene matches: 4. The full variable domain, with the rest looked up from reference TRBV7-2 and TRBJ2-7, is GAGVSQSPSNKVTEKGKDVELRCDPISGHTALYWYRQSLGQGLEFLIYFQGNSAPDKSGLPSDRFSAERTGGSVSTLTIQRTQQEDSAVYLCASSLTGTSPYEQYFGPGTRLTVT.

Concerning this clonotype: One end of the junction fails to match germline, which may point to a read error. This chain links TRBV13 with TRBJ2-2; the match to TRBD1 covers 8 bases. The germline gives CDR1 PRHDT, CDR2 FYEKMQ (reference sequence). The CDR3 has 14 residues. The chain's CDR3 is CASRVQGDTGELLF. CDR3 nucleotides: TGTGCCAGCAGGGTACAGGGGGACACCGGGGAGCTGCTTTTT.

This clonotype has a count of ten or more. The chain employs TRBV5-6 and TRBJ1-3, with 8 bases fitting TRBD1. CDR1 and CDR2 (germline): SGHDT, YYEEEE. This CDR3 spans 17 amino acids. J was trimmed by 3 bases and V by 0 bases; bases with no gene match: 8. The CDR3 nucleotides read TGTGCCAGCAGCTTGGAAGGTGACAGGGGTAGTGGAAACACCATATATTTT. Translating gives CASSLEGDRGSGNTIYF.

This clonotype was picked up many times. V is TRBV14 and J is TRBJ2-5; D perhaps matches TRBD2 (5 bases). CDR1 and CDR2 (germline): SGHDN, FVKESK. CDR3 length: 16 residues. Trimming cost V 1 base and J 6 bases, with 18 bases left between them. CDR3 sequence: CASSQVSGGSRQTQYF. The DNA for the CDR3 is TGTGCCAGCAGCCAAGTATCCGGTGGGAGCCGACAGACCCAGTACTTC.

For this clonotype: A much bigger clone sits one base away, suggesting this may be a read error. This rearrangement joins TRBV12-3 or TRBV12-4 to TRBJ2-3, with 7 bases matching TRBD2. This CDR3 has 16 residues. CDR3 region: CAGSLLVAGDSDTQYF. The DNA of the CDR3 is TGTGCCGGCAGTTTACTGGTTGCGGGAGACTCAGATACGCAGTATTTT.

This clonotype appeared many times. CDR3 protein: CASSSPGLETQYF. CDR3 bases: TGTGCCAGCAGCTCCCCGGGACTAGAGACCCAGTACTTC. The chain recombines TRBV7-9 with TRBJ2-5; D may be TRBD2 (6 bases). V lost 4 bases, J lost 4 bases, and 10 bases lay in between. The CDR3 extends over 13 amino acids. CDR1 and CDR2 (germline): SEHNR, FQNEAQ (reference sequence).

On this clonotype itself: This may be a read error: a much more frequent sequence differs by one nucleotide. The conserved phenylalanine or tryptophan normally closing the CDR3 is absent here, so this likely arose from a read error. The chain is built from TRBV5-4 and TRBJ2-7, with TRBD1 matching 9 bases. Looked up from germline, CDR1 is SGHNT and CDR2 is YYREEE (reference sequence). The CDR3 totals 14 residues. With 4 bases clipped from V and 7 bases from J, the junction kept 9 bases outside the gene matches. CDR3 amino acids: CASSPATGGGEQYL. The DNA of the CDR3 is TGTGCCAGCAGCCCGGCAACAGGGGGCGGGGAGCAGTACCTC.

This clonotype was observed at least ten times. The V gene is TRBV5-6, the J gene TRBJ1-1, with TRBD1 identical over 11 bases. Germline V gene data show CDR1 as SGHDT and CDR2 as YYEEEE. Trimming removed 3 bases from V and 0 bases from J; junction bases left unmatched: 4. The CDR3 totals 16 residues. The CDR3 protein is CASSSGQGVMNTEAFF. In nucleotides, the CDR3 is TGTGCCAGCAGCTCGGGACAGGGGGTGATGAACACTGAAGCTTTCTTT. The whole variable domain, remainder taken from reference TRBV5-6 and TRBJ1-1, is DAGVTQSPTHLIKTRGQQVTLRCSPKSGHDTVSWYQQALGQGPQFIFQYYEEEERQRGNFPDRFSGHQFPNYSSELNVNALLLGDSALYLCASSSGQGVMNTEAFFGQGTRLTVV.

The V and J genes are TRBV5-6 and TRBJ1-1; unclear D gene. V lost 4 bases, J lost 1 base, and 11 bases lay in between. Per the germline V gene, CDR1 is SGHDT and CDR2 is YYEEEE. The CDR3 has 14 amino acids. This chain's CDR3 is CASSPRTENTEAFF. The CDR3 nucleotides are TGTGCCAGCAGCCCCCGGACGGAGAACACTGAAGCTTTCTTT.

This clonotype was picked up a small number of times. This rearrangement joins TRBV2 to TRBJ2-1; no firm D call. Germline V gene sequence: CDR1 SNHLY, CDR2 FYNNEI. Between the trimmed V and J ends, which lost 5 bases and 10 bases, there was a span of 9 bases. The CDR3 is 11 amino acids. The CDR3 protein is CASSKLEEQFF. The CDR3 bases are TGTGCCAGCAGTAAACTGGAGGAGCAGTTCTTC.